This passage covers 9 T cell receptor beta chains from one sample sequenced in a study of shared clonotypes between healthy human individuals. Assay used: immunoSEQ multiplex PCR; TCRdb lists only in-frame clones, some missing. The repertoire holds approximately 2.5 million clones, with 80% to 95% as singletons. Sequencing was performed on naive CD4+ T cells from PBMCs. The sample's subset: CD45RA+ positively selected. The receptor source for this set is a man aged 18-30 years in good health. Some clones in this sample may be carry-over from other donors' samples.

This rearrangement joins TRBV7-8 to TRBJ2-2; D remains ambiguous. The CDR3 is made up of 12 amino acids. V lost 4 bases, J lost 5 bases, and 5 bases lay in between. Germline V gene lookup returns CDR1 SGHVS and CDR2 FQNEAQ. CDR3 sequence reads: CASSSHTGELFF. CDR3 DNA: TGTGCCAGCAGCTCGCATACCGGGGAGCTGTTTTTT.

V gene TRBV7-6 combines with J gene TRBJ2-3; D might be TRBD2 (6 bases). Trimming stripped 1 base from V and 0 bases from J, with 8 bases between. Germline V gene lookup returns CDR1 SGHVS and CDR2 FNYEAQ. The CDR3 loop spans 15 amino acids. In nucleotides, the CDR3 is TGTGCCAGCAGCTTAGGCGGGATCAGCACAGATACGCAGTATTTT. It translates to CASSLGGISTDTQYF.

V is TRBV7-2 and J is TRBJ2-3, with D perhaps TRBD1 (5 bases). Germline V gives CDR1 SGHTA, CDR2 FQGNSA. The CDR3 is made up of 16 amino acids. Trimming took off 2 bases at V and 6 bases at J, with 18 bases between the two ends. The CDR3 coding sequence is TGTGCCAGCAGCTTATTGCCAGGGTCTATTGCGGATACGCAGTATTTT. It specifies CASSLLPGSIADTQYF.

CDR3 nucleotide sequence: TGTGCCAGCAGTTTTCCGGCGAGGGCTCAGCCCCAGCATTTT. Protein product: CASSFPARAQPQHF. The chain links TRBV28 to TRBJ1-5; D is unresolved. Germline-derived CDR1 and CDR2 are MDHEN and SYDVKM. The CDR3 loop spans 14 amino acids. V was pared by 3 bases and J by 6 bases, with 12 bases between.

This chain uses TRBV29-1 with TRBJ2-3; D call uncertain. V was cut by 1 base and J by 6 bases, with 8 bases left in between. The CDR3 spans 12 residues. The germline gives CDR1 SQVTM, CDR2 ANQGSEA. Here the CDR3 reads CSVEAFRDTQYF. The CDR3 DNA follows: TGCAGCGTTGAAGCTTTCCGTGATACGCAGTATTTT.

DNA of the CDR3: TGTGCCAGCAGCGATCGGGCCTCCGGGGCAGATACGCAGTATTTT. As protein: CASSDRASGADTQYF. The gene calls are TRBV6-6 and TRBJ2-3; TRBD2 might be the D (5 bases). The germline V and J ends were trimmed by 6 bases and 4 bases, with 17 bases remaining between them. Germline lookup yields CDR1 MNHNY and CDR2 SVGAGI (reference sequence). CDR3 length equals 15 residues.

The CDR3 bases are TGTGCCAGCAGCCCAGGGGGAAGGTCCTACAATGAGCAGTTCTTC. Protein sequence: CASSPGGRSYNEQFF. V usage is TRBV7-2 and J usage is TRBJ2-1; 7 bases match TRBD1. After removal of 5 bases from V and 1 base from J, the junction contained 5 bases not matched to a gene. The CDR3 sequence is 15 residues long. CDR1 is SGHTA, CDR2 FQGNSA, per germline.

The CDR3 reads CASSKVMGQAFRNEQFF. The DNA for the CDR3 is TGTGCCAGCAGCAAAGTCATGGGACAGGCCTTCCGTAATGAGCAGTTCTTC. The chain links TRBV7-2 to TRBJ2-1; 8 bases match TRBD1. The CDR3 sequence is 17 residues long. The germline V gene has CDR1 SGHTA and CDR2 FQGNSA. Trimming took 5 bases from V and 7 from J; bases not matched to a gene: 16. The whole variable domain, filled in from reference TRBV7-2 and TRBJ2-1, reads GAGVSQSPSNKVTEKGKDVELRCDPISGHTALYWYRQSLGQGLEFLIYFQGNSAPDKSGLPSDRFSAERTGGSVSTLTIQRTQQEDSAVYLCASSKVMGQAFRNEQFFGPGTRLTVL.

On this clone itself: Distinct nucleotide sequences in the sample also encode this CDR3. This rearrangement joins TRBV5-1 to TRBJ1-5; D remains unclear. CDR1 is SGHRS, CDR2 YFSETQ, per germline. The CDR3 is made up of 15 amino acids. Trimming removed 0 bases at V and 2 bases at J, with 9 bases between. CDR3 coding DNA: TGCGCCAGCAGCTTGGGAGGGATCGGCAATCAGCCCCAGCATTTT. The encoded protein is CASSLGGIGNQPQHF. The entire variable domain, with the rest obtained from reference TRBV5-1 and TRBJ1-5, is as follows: KAGVTQTPRYLIKTRGQQVTLSCSPISGHRSVSWYQQTPGQGLQFLFEYFSETQRNKGNFPGRFSGRQFSNSRSEMNVSTLELGDSALYLCASSLGGIGNQPQHFGDGTRLSIL.